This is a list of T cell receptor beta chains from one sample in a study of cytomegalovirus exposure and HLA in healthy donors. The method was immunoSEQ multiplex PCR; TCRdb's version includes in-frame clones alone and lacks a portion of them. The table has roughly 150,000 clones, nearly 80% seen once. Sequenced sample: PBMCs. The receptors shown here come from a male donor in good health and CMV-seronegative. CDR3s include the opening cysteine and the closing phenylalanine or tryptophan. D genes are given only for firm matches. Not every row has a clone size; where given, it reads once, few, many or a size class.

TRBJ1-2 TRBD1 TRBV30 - CAWSVGTGAGYTF TGTGCCTGGAGTGTAGGGACAGGGGCCGGCTACACCTTC
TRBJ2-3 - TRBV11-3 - CASSPWGPDTQYF TGTGCCAGCAGCCCCTGGGGGCCAGATACGCAGTATTTT
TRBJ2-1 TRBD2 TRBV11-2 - CASSLGLAGASLYNEQFF TGTGCCAGCAGCTTAGGACTAGCGGGGGCCAGCCTCTACAATGAGCAGTTCTTC
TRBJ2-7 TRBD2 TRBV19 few CASSIFSGETYEQYF TGTGCCAGTAGTATTTTTAGCGGGGAGACCTACGAGCAGTACTTC
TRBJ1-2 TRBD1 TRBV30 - CASDGRGLATYGYTF TGTGCCTCCGATGGAAGGGGGCTCGCCACCTATGGCTACACCTTC
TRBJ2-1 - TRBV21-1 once CASSKRLYGVCNEQFF TGTGCCAGCAGCAAACGTCTGTACGGGGTATGCAATGAGCAGTTCTTC
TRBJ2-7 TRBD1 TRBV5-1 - CASSLSGQGHEQYF TGCGCCAGCAGCTTGAGCGGACAGGGCCACGAGCAGTACTTC
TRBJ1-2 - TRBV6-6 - CASSSMGTGASYGYTF TGTGCCAGCAGTTCCATGGGGACTGGGGCTAGCTATGGCTACACCTTC
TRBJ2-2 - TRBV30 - CAVTQGPQYTGELFF TGTGCCGTTACCCAGGGGCCCCAATACACCGGGGAGCTGTTTTTT
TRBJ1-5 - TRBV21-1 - CASSKLKRQYSNQPQHF TGTGCCAGCAGCAAACTAAAGAGACAGTATAGCAATCAGCCCCAGCATTTT
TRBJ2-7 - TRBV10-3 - CAIKDSYEQYF TGTGCCATCAAGGACTCCTACGAGCAGTACTTC
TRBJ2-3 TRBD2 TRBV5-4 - CASTTSGGNTDTQYF TGTGCCAGCACAACGAGCGGGGGGAACACAGATACGCAGTATTTT
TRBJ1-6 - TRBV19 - CASGSSLLHF TGTGCCAGCGGGTCCTCTCTCCTCCACTTT
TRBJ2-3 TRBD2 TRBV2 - CASTWDGPGGSGTDTQYF TGTGCCAGCACCTGGGACGGCCCGGGCGGGAGTGGGACAGATACGCAGTATTTT
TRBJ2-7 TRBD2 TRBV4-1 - CASSQDQGLAGTREQYF TGCGCCAGCAGCCAAGATCAGGGACTAGCGGGAACGCGGGAGCAGTACTTC
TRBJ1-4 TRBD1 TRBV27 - CASSSDRGWNEKLFF TGTGCCAGCAGTTCGGACAGGGGATGGAATGAAAAACTGTTTTTT
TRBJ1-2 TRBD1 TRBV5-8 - CASSLLGQGYGYTF TGTGCCAGCAGCCTCTTAGGACAGGGCTATGGCTACACCTTC
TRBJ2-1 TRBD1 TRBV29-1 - CSAGQGYNEQFF TGCAGCGCGGGACAGGGCTACAATGAGCAGTTCTTC
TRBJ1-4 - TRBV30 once CAWSGQGGEKLFF TGTGCCTGGAGTGGGCAGGGTGGTGAAAAACTGTTTTTT
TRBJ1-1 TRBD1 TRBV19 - CASSSRGRGVTEAFF TGTGCCAGTAGCTCCAGGGGGCGCGGGGTCACTGAAGCTTTCTTT
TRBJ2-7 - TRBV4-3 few CASSQDGGDRAYEQYF TGCGCCAGCAGCCAAGATGGCGGGGATCGGGCCTACGAGCAGTACTTC
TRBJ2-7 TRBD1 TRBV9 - CASSVGDRGLIEQYF TGTGCCAGCAGCGTAGGGGACAGGGGGCTGATCGAGCAGTACTTC
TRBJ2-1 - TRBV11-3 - CASSLLANNEQFF TGTGCCAGCAGCTTACTAGCGAACAATGAGCAGTTCTTC
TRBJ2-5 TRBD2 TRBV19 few CASSSWTSGSETQYF TGTGCCAGTAGTAGCTGGACTAGCGGGTCGGAGACCCAGTACTTC
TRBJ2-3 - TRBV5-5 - CASSQFGIGSSSTDTQYF TGTGCCAGCAGCCAATTTGGTATCGGGTCTTCTAGCACAGATACGCAGTATTTT
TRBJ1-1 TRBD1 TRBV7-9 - CASSSGQGRNTEAFF TGTGCCAGCAGCTCTGGACAGGGCCGGAACACTGAAGCTTTCTTT
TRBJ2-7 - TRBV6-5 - CASSVGGESYEQYF TGTGCCAGCAGTGTGGGCGGGGAATCCTACGAGCAGTACTTC
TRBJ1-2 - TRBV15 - CATSEGGIYGYTF TGTGCCACCAGCGAGGGGGGGATCTATGGCTACACCTTC
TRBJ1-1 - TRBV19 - CASSAQAEDSTEAFF TGTGCCAGTAGTGCTCAAGCCGAGGACAGTACTGAAGCTTTCTTT
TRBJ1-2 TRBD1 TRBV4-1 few CASSQAGQGNNYGYTF TGCGCCAGCAGCCAGGCTGGACAGGGGAACAACTATGGCTACACCTTC
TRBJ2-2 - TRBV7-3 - CASSTDRITGELFF TGTGCCAGCAGCACGGACAGAATCACCGGGGAGCTGTTTTTT
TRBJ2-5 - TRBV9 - CASSTWGTSETQYF TGTGCCAGCAGCACCTGGGGGACTTCAGAGACCCAGTACTTC
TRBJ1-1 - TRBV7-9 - CASSPEGREDTEAFF TGTGCCAGCAGCCCCGAAGGGAGGGAGGACACTGAAGCTTTCTTT
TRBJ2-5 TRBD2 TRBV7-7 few CASSQAGVRETQYF TGTGCCAGCAGCCAAGCGGGAGTGCGCGAGACCCAGTACTTC
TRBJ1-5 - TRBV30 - CAWSSGNGQPQHF TGTGCCTGGAGCTCAGGGAACGGTCAGCCCCAGCATTTT
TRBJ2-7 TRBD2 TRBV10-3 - CATTSGVLGEQYF TGTGCCACGACTAGCGGGGTGTTGGGGGAGCAGTACTTC
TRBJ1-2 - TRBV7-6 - CASSPGEGSGYTF TGTGCCAGCAGCCCTGGCGAGGGAAGCGGCTACACCTTC
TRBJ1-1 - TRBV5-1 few CASSVGDGEAFF TGCGCCAGCAGCGTAGGAGATGGGGAAGCTTTCTTT
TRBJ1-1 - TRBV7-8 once CASSSTPNTEAFF TGTGCCAGCAGCTCGACACCGAACACTGAAGCTTTCTTT
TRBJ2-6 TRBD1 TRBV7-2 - CASSNRGTGANVLTF TGTGCCAGCAGTAACAGGGGTACTGGGGCCAACGTCCTGACTTTC
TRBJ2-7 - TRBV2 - CASSVAATEQYF TGTGCCAGCAGTGTAGCTGCTACCGAGCAGTACTTC
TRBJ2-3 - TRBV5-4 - CASSPGTTSTDTQYF TGTGCCAGCAGCCCCGGGACAACTAGCACAGATACGCAGTATTTT
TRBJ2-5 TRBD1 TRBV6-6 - CTSSDRGRETQYF TGTACCAGCAGCGACAGGGGGAGGGAGACCCAGTACTTC
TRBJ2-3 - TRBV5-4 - CASSPGGPSTDTQYF TGTGCCAGCAGCCCCGGAGGACCGAGCACAGATACGCAGTATTTT
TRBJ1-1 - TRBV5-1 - CASSLGLQQTTEAFF TGCGCCAGCAGCTTGGGTCTCCAACAGACCACTGAAGCTTTCTTT
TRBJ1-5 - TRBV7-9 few CASSTNRGQPQHF TGTGCCAGCAGCACAAACCGGGGTCAGCCCCAGCATTTT
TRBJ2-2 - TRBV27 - CASSLFSRAGELFF TGTGCCAGCAGTTTATTTAGCAGAGCCGGGGAGCTGTTTTTT
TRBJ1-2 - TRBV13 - CASSPPAGSNYGYTF TGTGCCAGCAGCCCCCCGGCGGGGAGCAACTATGGCTACACCTTC
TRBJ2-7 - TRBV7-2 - CASSPGTYYEQYF TGTGCCAGCAGCCCAGGGACATACTACGAGCAGTACTTC
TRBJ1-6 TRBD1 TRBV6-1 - CASSPTGAENSPLHF TGTGCCAGCAGCCCGACAGGGGCGGAAAATTCACCCCTCCACTTT
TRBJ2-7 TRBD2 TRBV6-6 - CASSYRRGSGYEQYF TGTGCCAGCAGTTACCGTCGCGGGAGTGGGTACGAGCAGTACTTC